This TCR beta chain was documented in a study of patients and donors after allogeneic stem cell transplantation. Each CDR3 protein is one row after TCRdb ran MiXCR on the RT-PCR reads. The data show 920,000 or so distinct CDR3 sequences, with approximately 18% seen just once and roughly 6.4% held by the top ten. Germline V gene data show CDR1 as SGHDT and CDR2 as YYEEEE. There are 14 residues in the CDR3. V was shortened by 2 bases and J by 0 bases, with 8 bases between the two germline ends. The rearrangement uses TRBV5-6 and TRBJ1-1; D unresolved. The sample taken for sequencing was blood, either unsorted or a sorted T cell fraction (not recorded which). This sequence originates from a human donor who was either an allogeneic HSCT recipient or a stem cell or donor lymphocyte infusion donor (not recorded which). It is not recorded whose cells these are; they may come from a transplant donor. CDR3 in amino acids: CASSFRLMNTEAFF. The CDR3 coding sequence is TGTGCCAGCAGCTTTAGGCTAATGAACACTGAAGCTTTCTTT.